This T cell receptor beta chain originates from a study of T cells after yellow fever vaccination. Overall study context: It was SMART-Seq v4 Ultra Low Input that prepared the fractions with low cell numbers.

The study, taken as a whole, reports: Peaking on day 5 versus 15, the secondary response was faster but weaker. The bulk population could contribute abundant contaminating clonotypes to FACS-sorted repertoires.

Production of TCR cDNA was by 5'RACE template switching, which also added a universal primer site and UMIs. TCRdb itself ran the 5' RACE reads through MiXCR, one entry per CDR3 protein. The sample comprises 550,000 to 750,000 distinct CDR3 sequences, roughly 14% of which are singletons, and over 13% rests with the top ten. As regards this clonotype: Its antigen is unidentified.

Germline-derived CDR1 and CDR2 are ENHRY and SYGVKD. V lost 3 bases to trimming and J lost 5 bases, with 10 bases between them. The CDR3 sequence is 13 residues long. The rearrangement links TRBV10-3 to TRBJ2-5; TRBD2 is a possible D gene (6 bases). This clonotype was sampled from a young man who received the YFV17D yellow fever vaccine. The source material was PBMCs, sampled on the day of the yellow fever booster vaccination. This CDR3 is CAISDSRGETQYF. The DNA for the CDR3 is TGTGCCATCAGTGACTCCCGGGGGGAGACCCAGTACTTC.